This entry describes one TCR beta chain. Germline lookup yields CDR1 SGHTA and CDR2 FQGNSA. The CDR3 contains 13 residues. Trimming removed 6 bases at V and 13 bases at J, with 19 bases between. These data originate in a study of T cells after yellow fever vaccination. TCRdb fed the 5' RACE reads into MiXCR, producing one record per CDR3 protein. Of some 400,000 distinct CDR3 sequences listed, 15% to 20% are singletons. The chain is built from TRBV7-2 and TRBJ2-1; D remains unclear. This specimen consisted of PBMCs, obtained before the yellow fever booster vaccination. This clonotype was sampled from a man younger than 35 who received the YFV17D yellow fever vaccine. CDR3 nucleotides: TGTGCCAGCAGGGTAAGGCAAGTCGGTGAACAGTTCTTC. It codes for CASRVRQVGEQFF.